This TCR beta chain was sequenced in a study of cytomegalovirus exposure and HLA in healthy donors. Both 60 Vbeta primers and 13 Jbeta primers went into the PCR. The assay was immunoSEQ multiplex PCR, and TCRdb's table has in-frame clones only and misses some. The table has some 110,000 clones, roughly four fifths seen once. The CDR3 loop spans 16 amino acids. Trimming took 2 bases from V and 4 from J, leaving 16 bases between them. Germline CDR1 is SGHRS and CDR2 is YFSETQ. V and J are TRBV5-1 and TRBJ1-3; D call uncertain. Sequencing was carried out using PBMCs. The origin of this receptor is a woman aged 45-65 years in good health and CMV-seropositive. The CDR3 DNA follows: TGCGCCAGCAGCTTAGTCCCTATCGGTATAGGAAACACCATATATTTT. The encoded protein is CASSLVPIGIGNTIYF.